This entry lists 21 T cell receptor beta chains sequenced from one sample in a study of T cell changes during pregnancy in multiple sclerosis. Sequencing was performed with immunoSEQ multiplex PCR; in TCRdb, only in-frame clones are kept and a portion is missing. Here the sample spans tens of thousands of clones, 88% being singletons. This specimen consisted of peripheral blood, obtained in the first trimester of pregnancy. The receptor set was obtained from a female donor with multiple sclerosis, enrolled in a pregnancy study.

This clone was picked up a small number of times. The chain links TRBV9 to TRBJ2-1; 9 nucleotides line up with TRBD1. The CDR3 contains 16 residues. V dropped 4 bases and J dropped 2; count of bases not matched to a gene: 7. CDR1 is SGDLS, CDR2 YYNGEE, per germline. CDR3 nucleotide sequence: TGTGCCAGCAGCTTAACCGGGACAGGGCCCTACAATGAGCAGTTCTTC. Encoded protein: CASSLTGTGPYNEQFF.

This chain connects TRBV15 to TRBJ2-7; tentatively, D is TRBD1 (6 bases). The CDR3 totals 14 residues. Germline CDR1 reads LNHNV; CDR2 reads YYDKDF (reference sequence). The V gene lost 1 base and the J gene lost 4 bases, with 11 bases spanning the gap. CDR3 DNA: TGTGCCACCAGCAGAGCTGCAGGGGTATACGAGCAGTACTTC. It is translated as CATSRAAGVYEQYF.

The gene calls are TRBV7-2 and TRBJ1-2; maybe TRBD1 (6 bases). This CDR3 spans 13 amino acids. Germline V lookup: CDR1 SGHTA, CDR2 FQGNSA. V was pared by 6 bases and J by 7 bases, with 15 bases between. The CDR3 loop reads CASSRYNRVGYTF. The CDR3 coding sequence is TGTGCCAGCAGTCGATATAACAGGGTTGGCTACACCTTC.

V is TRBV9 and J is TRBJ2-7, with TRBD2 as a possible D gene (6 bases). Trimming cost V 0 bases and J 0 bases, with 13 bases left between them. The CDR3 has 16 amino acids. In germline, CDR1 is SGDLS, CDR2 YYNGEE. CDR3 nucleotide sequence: TGTGCCAGCAGCGTAGAAGGGGACTCCTACTCCTACGAGCAGTACTTC. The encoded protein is CASSVEGDSYSYEQYF.

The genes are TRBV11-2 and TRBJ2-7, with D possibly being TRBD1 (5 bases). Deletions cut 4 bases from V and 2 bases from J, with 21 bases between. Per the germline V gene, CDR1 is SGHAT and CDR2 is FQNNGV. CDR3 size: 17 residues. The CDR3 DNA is TGTGCCAGCAGCTCCATTTCCGAGTACAGGCGCCCCTACGAGCAGTACTTC. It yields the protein CASSSISEYRRPYEQYF. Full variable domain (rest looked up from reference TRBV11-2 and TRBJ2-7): EAGVAQSPRYKIIEKRQSVAFWCNPISGHATLYWYQQILGQGPKLLIQFQNNGVVDDSQLPKDRFSAERLKGVDSTLKIQPAKLEDSAVYLCASSSISEYRRPYEQYFGPGTRLTVT.

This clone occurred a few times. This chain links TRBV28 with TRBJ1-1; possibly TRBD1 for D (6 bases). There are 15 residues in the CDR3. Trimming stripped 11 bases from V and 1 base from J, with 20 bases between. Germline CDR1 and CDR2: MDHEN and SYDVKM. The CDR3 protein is CAALPGQGKNTEAFF. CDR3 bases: TGTGCCGCACTCCCAGGGCAGGGGAAGAACACTGAAGCTTTCTTT.

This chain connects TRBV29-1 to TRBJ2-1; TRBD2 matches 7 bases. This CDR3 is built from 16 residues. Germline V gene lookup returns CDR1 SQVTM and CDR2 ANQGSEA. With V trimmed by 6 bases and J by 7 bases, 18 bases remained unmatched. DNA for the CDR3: TGCAGCGTCGACATCGGGAGCGGGACGACCATGAATGAGCAGTTCTTC. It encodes CSVDIGSGTTMNEQFF.

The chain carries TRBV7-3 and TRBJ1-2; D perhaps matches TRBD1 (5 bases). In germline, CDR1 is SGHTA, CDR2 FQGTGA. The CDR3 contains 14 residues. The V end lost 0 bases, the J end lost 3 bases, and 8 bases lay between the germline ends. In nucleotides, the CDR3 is TGTGCCAGCAGCTTAACCGGAGGGGACTATGGCTACACCTTC. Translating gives CASSLTGGDYGYTF. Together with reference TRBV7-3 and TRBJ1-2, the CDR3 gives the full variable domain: GAGVSQTPSNKVTEKGKYVELRCDPISGHTALYWYRQSLGQGPEFLIYFQGTGAADDSGLPNDRFFAVRPEGSVSTLKIQRTERGDSAVYLCASSLTGGDYGYTFGSGTRLTVV.

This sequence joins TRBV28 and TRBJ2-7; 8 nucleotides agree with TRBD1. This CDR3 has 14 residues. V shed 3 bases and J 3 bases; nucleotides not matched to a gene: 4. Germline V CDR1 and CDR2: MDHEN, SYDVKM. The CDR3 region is CASSFGTGVYEQYF. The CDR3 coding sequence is TGTGCCAGCAGTTTCGGGACAGGAGTCTACGAGCAGTACTTC.

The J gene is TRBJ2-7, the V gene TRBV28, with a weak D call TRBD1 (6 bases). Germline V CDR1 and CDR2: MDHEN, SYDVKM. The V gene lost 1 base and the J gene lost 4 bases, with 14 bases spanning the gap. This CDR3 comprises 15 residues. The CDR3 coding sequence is TGTGCCAGCAGTTTATATAGTGGGGGCAAATACGAGCAGTACTTC. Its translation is CASSLYSGGKYEQYF. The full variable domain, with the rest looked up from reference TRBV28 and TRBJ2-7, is DVKVTQSSRYLVKRTGEKVFLECVQDMDHENMFWYRQDPGLGLRLIYFSYDVKMKEKGDIPEGYSVSREKKERFSLILESASTNQTSMYLCASSLYSGGKYEQYFGPGTRLTVT.

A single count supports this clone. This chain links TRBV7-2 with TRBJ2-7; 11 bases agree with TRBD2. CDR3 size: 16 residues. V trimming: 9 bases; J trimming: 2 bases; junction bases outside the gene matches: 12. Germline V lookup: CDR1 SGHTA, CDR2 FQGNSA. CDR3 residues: CASSLGGLAATYEQYF. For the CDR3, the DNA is TGTGCCAGTAGCCTAGGGGGACTAGCGGCCACCTACGAGCAGTACTTC.

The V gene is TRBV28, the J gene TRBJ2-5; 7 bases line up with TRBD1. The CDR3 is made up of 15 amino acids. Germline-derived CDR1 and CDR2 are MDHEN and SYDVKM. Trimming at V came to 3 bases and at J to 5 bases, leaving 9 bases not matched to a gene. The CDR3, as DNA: TGTGCCAGCAGTTTGGGGACAGAGGGTGGGGAGACCCAGTACTTC. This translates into CASSLGTEGGETQYF.

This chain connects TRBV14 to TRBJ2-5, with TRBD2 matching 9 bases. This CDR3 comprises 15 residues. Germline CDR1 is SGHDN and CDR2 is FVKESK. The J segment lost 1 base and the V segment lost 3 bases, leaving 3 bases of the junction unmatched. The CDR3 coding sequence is TGTGCCAGCAGCCAGCTAGCGGGGACCCAAGAGACCCAGTACTTC. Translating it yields CASSQLAGTQETQYF.

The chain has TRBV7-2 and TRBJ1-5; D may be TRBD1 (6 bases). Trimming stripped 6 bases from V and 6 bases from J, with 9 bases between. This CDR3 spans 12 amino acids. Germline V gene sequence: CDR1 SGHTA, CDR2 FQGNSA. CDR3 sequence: CASRTGFQPQHF. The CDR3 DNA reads TGTGCCAGCAGAACAGGGTTTCAGCCCCAGCATTTT.

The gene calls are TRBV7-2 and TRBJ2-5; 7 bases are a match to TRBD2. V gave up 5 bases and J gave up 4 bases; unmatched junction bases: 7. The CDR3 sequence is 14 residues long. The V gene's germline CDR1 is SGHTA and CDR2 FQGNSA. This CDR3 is CASSPGLERETQYF. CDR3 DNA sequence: TGTGCCAGCAGCCCAGGACTAGAAAGAGAGACCCAGTACTTC.

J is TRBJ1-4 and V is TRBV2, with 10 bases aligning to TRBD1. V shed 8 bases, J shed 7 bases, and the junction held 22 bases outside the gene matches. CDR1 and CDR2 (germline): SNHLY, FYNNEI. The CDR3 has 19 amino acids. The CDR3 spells CASRRLAGTGDQLGEKLFF. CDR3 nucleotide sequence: TGTGCCAGCCGACGACTCGCCGGGACAGGGGATCAGTTGGGTGAAAAACTGTTTTTT.

CDR3 residues: CASSYTGDGDSGNTIYF. In DNA, the CDR3 is TGTGCCAGCAGCTATACAGGGGACGGAGACTCTGGAAACACCATATATTTT. The chain links TRBV5-6 to TRBJ1-3; 7 nucleotides agree with TRBD1. The germline gives CDR1 SGHDT, CDR2 YYEEEE. This CDR3 is 17 amino acids long. J gave up 0 bases and V 3 bases, and 9 bases lay outside the gene matches.

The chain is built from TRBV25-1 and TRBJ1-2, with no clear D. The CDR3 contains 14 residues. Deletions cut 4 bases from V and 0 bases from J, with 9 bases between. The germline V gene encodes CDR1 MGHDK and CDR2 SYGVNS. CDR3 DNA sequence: TGTGCCAGCAGTGGGCAACCAGCTAACTATGGCTACACCTTC. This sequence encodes CASSGQPANYGYTF.

The chain's CDR3 is CASRRVGDTEAFF. CDR3 sequence (DNA): TGTGCCAGTAGGAGGGTCGGGGACACTGAAGCTTTCTTT. The chain is built from TRBV19 and TRBJ1-1; D remains unclear. Trimming took 6 bases from V and 3 from J, leaving 11 bases between them. There are 13 residues in the CDR3. CDR1 LNHDA and CDR2 SQIVND come from the germline V gene (reference sequence).

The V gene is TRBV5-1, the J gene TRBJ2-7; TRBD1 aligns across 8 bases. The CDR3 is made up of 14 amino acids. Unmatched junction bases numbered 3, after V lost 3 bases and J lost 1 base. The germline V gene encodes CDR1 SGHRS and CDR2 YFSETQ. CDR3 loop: CASSSGQESYEQYF. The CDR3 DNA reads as TGCGCCAGCAGCTCGGGACAGGAGTCCTACGAGCAGTACTTC. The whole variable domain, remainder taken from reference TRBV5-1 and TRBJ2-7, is KAGVTQTPRYLIKTRGQQVTLSCSPISGHRSVSWYQQTPGQGLQFLFEYFSETQRNKGNFPGRFSGRQFSNSRSEMNVSTLELGDSALYLCASSSGQESYEQYFGPGTRLTVT.

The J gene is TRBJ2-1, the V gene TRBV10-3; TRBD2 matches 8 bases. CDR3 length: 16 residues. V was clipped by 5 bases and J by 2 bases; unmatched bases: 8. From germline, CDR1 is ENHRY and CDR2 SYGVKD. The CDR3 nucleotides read TGTGCCATCAGTACGGAACTAGCGGAGGCCTACAATGAGCAGTTCTTC. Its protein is CAISTELAEAYNEQFF.